The present TCR beta chain was sequenced within a study of blood T cell repertoires in COVID-19. Assay: immunoSEQ multiplex PCR; the TCRdb copy retains only in-frame clones and omits some. The table lists roughly 72,000 clones, 79% of them singletons. The V and J ends lost 1 base and 6 bases, in that order; junction bases with no gene match: 11. The germline CDR1 and CDR2 sequences are SQVTM and ANQGSEA. CDR3 size: 17 residues. V usage is TRBV29-1 and J usage is TRBJ2-2; 10 nucleotides align to TRBD2. The TCR sequence derives from a woman older than 75 with active or convalescent COVID-19. The material sequenced was peripheral blood. The CDR3 loop reads CSVEARGASGSPGELFF. The CDR3 DNA sequence: TGCAGCGTTGAAGCAAGGGGGGCTAGCGGGAGCCCCGGGGAGCTGTTTTTT.